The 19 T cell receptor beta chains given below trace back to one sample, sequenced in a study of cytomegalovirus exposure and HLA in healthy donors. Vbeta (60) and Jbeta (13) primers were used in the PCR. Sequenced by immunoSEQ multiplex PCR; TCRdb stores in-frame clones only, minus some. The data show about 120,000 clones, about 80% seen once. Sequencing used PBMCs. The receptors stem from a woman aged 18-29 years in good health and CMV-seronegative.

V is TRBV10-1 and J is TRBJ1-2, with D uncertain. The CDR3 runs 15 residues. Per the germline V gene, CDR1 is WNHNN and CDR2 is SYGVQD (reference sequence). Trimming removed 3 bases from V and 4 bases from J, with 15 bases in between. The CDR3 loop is CASSDHPGDFYGYTF. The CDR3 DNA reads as TGCGCCAGCAGTGACCACCCCGGCGACTTCTATGGCTACACCTTC.

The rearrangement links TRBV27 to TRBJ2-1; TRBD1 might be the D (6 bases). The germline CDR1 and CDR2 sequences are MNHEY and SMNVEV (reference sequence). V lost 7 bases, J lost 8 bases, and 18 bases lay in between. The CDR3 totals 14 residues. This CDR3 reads CASNEARGSDEQFF. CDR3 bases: TGTGCCAGCAATGAGGCCAGGGGATCCGATGAGCAGTTCTTC.

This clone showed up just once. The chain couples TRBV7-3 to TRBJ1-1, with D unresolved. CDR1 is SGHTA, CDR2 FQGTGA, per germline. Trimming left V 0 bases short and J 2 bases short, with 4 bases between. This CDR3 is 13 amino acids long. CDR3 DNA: TGTGCCAGCAGCTTAACCCTTAACACTGAAGCTTTCTTT. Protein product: CASSLTLNTEAFF.

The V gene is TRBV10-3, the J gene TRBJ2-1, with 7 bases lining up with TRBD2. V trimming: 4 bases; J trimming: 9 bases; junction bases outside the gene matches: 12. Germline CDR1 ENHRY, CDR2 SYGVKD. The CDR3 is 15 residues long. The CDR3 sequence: CAISGGTTGSAEQFF. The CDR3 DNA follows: TGTGCCATCAGTGGGGGGACTACTGGAAGCGCTGAGCAGTTCTTC.

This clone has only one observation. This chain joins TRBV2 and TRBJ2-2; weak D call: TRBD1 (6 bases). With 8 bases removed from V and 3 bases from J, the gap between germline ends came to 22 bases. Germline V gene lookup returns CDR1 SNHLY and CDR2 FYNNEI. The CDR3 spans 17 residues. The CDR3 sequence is CASGISGAGAYTGELFF. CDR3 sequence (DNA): TGTGCCAGCGGGATATCAGGGGCCGGCGCCTACACCGGGGAGCTGTTTTTT.

Here the CDR3 reads CASSSRGGQGALNTEAFF. The CDR3 nucleotides are TGTGCCAGCAGCTCTCGGGGGGGACAGGGGGCTTTGAACACTGAAGCTTTCTTT. The chain is built from TRBV12-1 and TRBJ1-1; TRBD1 reflects the table's D call only, with no check against the DNA. TRBV12-1 is noted as a pseudogene. There are 18 residues in the CDR3.

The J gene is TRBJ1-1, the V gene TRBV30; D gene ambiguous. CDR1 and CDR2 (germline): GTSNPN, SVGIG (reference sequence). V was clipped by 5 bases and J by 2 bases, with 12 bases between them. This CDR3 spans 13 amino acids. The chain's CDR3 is CAWRTTRNTEAFF. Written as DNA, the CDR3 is TGTGCCTGGCGTACCACTCGTAACACTGAAGCTTTCTTT.

The CDR3: CASSLGAGYGTGELFF. The CDR3 region has the DNA TGTGCCAGCAGCTTGGGAGCGGGATACGGTACCGGGGAGCTGTTTTTT. The genes are TRBV11-2 and TRBJ2-2; 7 bases agree with TRBD2. The germline V gene has CDR1 SGHAT and CDR2 FQNNGV. The CDR3 covers 16 residues. Trimming at V came to 3 bases and at J to 5 bases, leaving 9 bases not matched to a gene.

The CDR3 DNA is TGTGCCAGCAGCCCCTCAGGACTTGAAGCTTTCTTT. Its protein is CASSPSGLEAFF. V and J are TRBV11-2 and TRBJ1-1; D gene unclear. Germline-derived CDR1 and CDR2 are SGHAT and FQNNGV. This CDR3 has 12 amino acids. Trimming stripped 5 bases from V and 7 bases from J, with 11 bases between.

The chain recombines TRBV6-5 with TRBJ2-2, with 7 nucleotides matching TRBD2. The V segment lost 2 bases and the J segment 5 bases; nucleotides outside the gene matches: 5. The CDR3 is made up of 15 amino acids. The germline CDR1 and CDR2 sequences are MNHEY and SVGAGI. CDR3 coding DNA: TGTGCCAGCAGTTACGCGGGAGTCGAAACCGGGGAGCTGTTTTTT. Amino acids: CASSYAGVETGELFF.

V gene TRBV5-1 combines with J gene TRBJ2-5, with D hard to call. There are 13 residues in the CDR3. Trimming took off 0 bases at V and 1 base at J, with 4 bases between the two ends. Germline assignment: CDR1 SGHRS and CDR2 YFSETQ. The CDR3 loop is CASSLVSQETQYF. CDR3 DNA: TGCGCCAGCAGCTTGGTCAGCCAAGAGACCCAGTACTTC.

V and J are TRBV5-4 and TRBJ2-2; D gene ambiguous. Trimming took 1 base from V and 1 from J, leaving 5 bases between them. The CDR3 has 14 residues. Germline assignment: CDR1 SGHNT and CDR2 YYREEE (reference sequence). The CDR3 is CASSLSRNTGELFF. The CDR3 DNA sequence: TGTGCCAGCAGCTTGTCCAGGAACACCGGGGAGCTGTTTTTT.

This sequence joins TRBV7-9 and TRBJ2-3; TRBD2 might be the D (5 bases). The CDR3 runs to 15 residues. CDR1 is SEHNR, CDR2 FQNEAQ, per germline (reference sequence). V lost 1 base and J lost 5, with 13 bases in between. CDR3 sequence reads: CASSLGLPAGDTQYF. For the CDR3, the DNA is TGTGCCAGCAGCTTAGGACTCCCGGCGGGAGATACGCAGTATTTT.

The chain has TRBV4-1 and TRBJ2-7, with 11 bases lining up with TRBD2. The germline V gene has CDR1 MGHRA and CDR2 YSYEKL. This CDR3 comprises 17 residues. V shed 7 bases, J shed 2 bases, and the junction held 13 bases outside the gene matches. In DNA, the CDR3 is TGCGCCAGCACCCCCCGGCTAGCGGGAGGACCGGCCTACGAGCAGTACTTC. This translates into CASTPRLAGGPAYEQYF.

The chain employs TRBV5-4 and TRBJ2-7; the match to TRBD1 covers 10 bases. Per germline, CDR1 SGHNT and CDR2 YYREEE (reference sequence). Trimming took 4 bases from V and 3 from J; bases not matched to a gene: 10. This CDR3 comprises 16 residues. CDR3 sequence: CASSLRLGQGGYEQYF. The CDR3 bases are TGTGCCAGCAGCCTAAGATTAGGACAGGGGGGCTACGAGCAGTACTTC.

The CDR3 here is CASSSGTALTGELFF. The CDR3 DNA reads TGTGCCAGCAGCTCAGGGACAGCGCTTACCGGGGAGCTGTTTTTT. This chain uses TRBV7-3 with TRBJ2-2; 7 nucleotides match TRBD1. This CDR3 is built from 15 residues. V gave up 4 bases and J gave up 5 bases; unmatched junction bases: 7. CDR1 and CDR2 from the germline V gene are SGHTA and FQGTGA.

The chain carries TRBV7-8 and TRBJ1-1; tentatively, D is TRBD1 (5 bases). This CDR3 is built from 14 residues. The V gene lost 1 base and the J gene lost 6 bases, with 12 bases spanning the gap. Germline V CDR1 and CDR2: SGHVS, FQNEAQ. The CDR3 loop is CASSLDRQSPEAFF. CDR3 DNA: TGTGCCAGCAGCTTAGACCGACAGAGCCCTGAAGCTTTCTTT.

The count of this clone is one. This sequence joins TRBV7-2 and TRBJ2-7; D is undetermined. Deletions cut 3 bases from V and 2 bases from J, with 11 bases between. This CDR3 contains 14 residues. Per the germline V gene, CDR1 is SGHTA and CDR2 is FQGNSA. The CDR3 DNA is TGTGCCAGCAGCTTGGTCGGTCTTACCTACGAGCAGTACTTC. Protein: CASSLVGLTYEQYF.

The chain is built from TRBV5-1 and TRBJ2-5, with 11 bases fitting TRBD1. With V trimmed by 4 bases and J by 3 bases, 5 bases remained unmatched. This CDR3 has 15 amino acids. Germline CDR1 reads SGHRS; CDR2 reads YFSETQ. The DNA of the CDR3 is TGCGCCAGCAGCGGAGGGACAGGGGGGAAAGAGACCCAGTACTTC. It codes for CASSGGTGGKETQYF.